The 32 T cell receptor beta chains below were found in one sample sequenced in a study of shared clonotypes between healthy human individuals. The repertoire was sequenced with immunoSEQ multiplex PCR; TCRdb's copy has only in-frame clones and lacks some. The sample holds approximately 1.1 million clones, approximately 80% seen once. The specimen was memory CD4+ T cells from PBMCs. Documented subset: CD45RA-negative fraction. These receptors all stem from a man aged 18 to 29 in good health. Some clones in this sample may be carry-over from other donors' samples.

This chain connects TRBV5-6 to TRBJ2-1, with TRBD2 matching over 15 bases. Germline lookup yields CDR1 SGHDT and CDR2 YYEEEE. The CDR3 covers 16 residues. V lost 0 bases to trimming and J lost 7 bases; unmatched junction nucleotides: 2. The CDR3 DNA follows: TGTGCCAGCAGCTTGGTAGGACTAGCGGGGGGGAATGAGCAGTTCTTC. Translated: CASSLVGLAGGNEQFF.

This clone was seen only a few times. V is TRBV6-1 and J is TRBJ1-1; D is undetermined. The length of the CDR3 is 16 residues. Trimming pared 0 bases from V and 1 base from J, leaving 12 bases between. In germline, CDR1 is MNHNS, CDR2 SASEGT. This chain's CDR3 is CASSEALSKANTEAFF. The CDR3 bases are TGTGCCAGCAGTGAAGCCCTTTCCAAGGCGAACACTGAAGCTTTCTTT.

Concerning this clone: Other DNA sequences in the sample encode the same CDR3. The V gene is TRBV27, the J gene TRBJ2-6; D may be TRBD1 or TRBD2 (5 bases each). CDR1 and CDR2 (germline): MNHEY, SMNVEV (reference sequence). Trimming removed 6 bases from V and 3 bases from J, with 12 bases in between. The CDR3 runs 15 residues. As DNA, the CDR3 is TGTGCCAGCAGGGGTTGGGGACGTGGGGCCAACGTCCTGACTTTC. Residues: CASRGWGRGANVLTF.

This clone was counted a single time. The J gene is TRBJ2-2, the V gene TRBV5-1, with TRBD2 identical over 7 bases. Unmatched junction bases numbered 19, after V lost 6 bases and J lost 8 bases. The germline gives CDR1 SGHRS, CDR2 YFSETQ. The CDR3 is 17 amino acids. The CDR3 region has the DNA TGCGCCAGCAACTCGGGAAGGACTAGTCGGGACTTGGGGGAGCTGTTTTTT. This translates into CASNSGRTSRDLGELFF.

This sequence joins TRBV30 and TRBJ1-5; D ambiguous. Germline CDR1 is GTSNPN and CDR2 is SVGIG (reference sequence). The CDR3 is 12 amino acids. The V end was cut by 6 bases, the J end by 4 bases, with 10 bases between. In DNA, the CDR3 is TGTGCCTGTCGAGGAGCAAATCAGCCCCAGCATTTT. Protein sequence: CACRGANQPQHF.

This sequence joins TRBV4-1 and TRBJ2-7, with 14 bases matching TRBD2. Unmatched junction bases numbered 14, after V lost 5 bases and J lost 2 bases. Germline values: CDR1 MGHRA, CDR2 YSYEKL. The CDR3 loop spans 19 amino acids. CDR3 nucleotides: TGCGCCAGCAGCGCCCGATCCGATCTGGGACTAGCGGGAGCCTACGAGCAGTACTTC. Translated, it gives CASSARSDLGLAGAYEQYF.

V usage is TRBV28 and J usage is TRBJ2-3; 7 bases match TRBD1. Germline V gene sequence: CDR1 MDHEN, CDR2 SYDVKM. V trimming: 6 bases; J trimming: 6 bases; junction bases outside the gene matches: 3. CDR3 length: 12 residues. The CDR3 DNA reads TGTGCCAGCAGCTGGGGACAGGATACGCAGTATTTT. Protein: CASSWGQDTQYF. The whole variable domain, remainder taken from reference TRBV28 and TRBJ2-3, is DVKVTQSSRYLVKRTGEKVFLECVQDMDHENMFWYRQDPGLGLRLIYFSYDVKMKEKGDIPEGYSVSREKKERFSLILESASTNQTSMYLCASSWGQDTQYFGPGTRLTVL.

This chain uses TRBV9 with TRBJ2-1; D is perhaps TRBD2 (5 bases). CDR1 is SGDLS, CDR2 YYNGEE, per germline. Deletions cut 1 base from V and 1 base from J, with 9 bases between. This CDR3 has 15 amino acids. In nucleotides, the CDR3 is TGTGCCAGCAGCGTATTTAGCGCATCCTACAATGAGCAGTTCTTC. It specifies CASSVFSASYNEQFF.

This clone was counted ten times or more. The chain recombines TRBV9 with TRBJ1-2; 7 bases fit TRBD1. Germline V gene data show CDR1 as SGDLS and CDR2 as YYNGEE. The J segment lost 4 bases and the V segment lost 4 bases, leaving 4 bases of the junction unmatched. This CDR3 comprises 13 residues. The CDR3 sequence is CASSRRQGYGYTF. The CDR3 DNA reads TGTGCCAGCAGCCGGAGACAGGGCTATGGCTACACCTTC.

The chain joins TRBV18 to TRBJ2-1; possibly TRBD2 for D (5 bases). The CDR3 runs 15 residues. Trimming took off 1 base at V and 4 bases at J, with 11 bases between the two ends. Germline CDR1 KGHSH, CDR2 LQKENI. CDR3 nucleotides: TGTGCCAGCTCACCACTAGCGCAATTATACAATGAGCAGTTCTTC. Translated, it gives CASSPLAQLYNEQFF. The whole variable domain, remainder taken from reference TRBV18 and TRBJ2-1, is NAGVMQNPRHLVRRRGQEARLRCSPMKGHSHVYWYRQLPEEGLKFMVYLQKENIIDESGMPKERFSAEFPKEGPSILRIQQVVRGDSAAYFCASSPLAQLYNEQFFGPGTRLTVL.

This clone was seen a single time. The chain joins TRBV29-1 to TRBJ2-5, with 8 bases that match TRBD1. The CDR3 is made up of 12 amino acids. The J segment lost 5 bases and the V segment lost 7 bases, leaving 6 bases of the junction unmatched. CDR1 is SQVTM, CDR2 ANQGSEA, per germline. The CDR3 sequence is CSALTGEETQYF. Here the CDR3 DNA reads TGCAGCGCCCTGACAGGGGAGGAGACCCAGTACTTC.

This chain joins TRBV7-2 and TRBJ2-5; a weak D match, TRBD2 (7 bases). The CDR3 consists of 13 residues. Germline loops: CDR1 SGHTA, CDR2 FQGNSA. Trimming left V 6 bases short and J 4 bases short, with 12 bases between. Here the CDR3 reads CASRAGGRETQYF. The CDR3 nucleotides read TGTGCCAGCAGGGCCGGGGGGCGAGAGACCCAGTACTTC.

V gene TRBV27 combines with J gene TRBJ2-3; D possibly matches TRBD1 or TRBD2 (6 bases each). The CDR3 has 18 residues. Trimming left V 1 base short and J 0 bases short, with 17 bases between. Germline lookup yields CDR1 MNHEY and CDR2 SMNVEV (reference sequence). CDR3 loop: CASSLLVQGTYSTDTQYF. The CDR3 bases are TGTGCCAGCAGTTTATTAGTCCAGGGGACTTATAGCACAGATACGCAGTATTTT.

This clone came up once. The V gene is TRBV18, the J gene TRBJ2-1; TRBD2 matches 7 bases. The junction had 11 bases not matched to a gene; V was cut back by 3 bases and J by 6 bases. Germline CDR1 reads KGHSH; CDR2 reads LQKENI. The CDR3 is 16 amino acids. The CDR3 bases are TGTGCCAGCTCACCCTTAAGCGGGAACCGACTCAATGAGCAGTTCTTC. The encoded protein is CASSPLSGNRLNEQFF.

This clone showed up just once. The J gene is TRBJ2-5, the V gene TRBV18; D gene unclear. The CDR3 length is 14 residues. CDR1 and CDR2 from the germline V gene are KGHSH and LQKENI. With 3 bases removed from V and 5 bases from J, the gap between germline ends came to 13 bases. DNA of the CDR3: TGTGCCAGCTCACCGCTCACATTAGGGGAGACCCAGTACTTC. As protein: CASSPLTLGETQYF.

This clone was seen only a few times. The V and J genes are TRBV10-3 and TRBJ2-3; perhaps TRBD1 as D (6 bases). The CDR3 loop spans 14 amino acids. Trimming stripped 5 bases from V and 6 bases from J, with 15 bases between. From germline, CDR1 is ENHRY and CDR2 SYGVKD. In nucleotides, the CDR3 is TGTGCCATCAGTCAGGGGCTAGAGGGTGATACGCAGTATTTT. Translation gives CAISQGLEGDTQYF.

The J gene is TRBJ1-2, the V gene TRBV19, with D perhaps matching TRBD1 (6 bases). The germline V and J ends were trimmed by 1 base and 2 bases, with 8 bases remaining between them. This CDR3 spans 14 amino acids. Germline CDR1 reads LNHDA; CDR2 reads SQIVND (reference sequence). The CDR3 protein is CASSIGQGNYGYTF. The DNA for the CDR3 is TGTGCCAGTAGTATAGGTCAGGGGAACTATGGCTACACCTTC.

The rearrangement uses TRBV5-4 and TRBJ1-1; 7 bases match TRBD1. The germline V gene has CDR1 SGHNT and CDR2 YYREEE (reference sequence). The J segment lost 8 bases and the V segment lost 4 bases, leaving 17 bases of the junction unmatched. CDR3 length equals 16 residues. The chain's CDR3 is CASSRTPQGRTEEAFF. As DNA, the CDR3 is TGTGCCAGCAGCCGAACCCCACAGGGGCGAACCGAAGAAGCTTTCTTT.

This clone was detected a few times. The chain couples TRBV5-1 to TRBJ2-7; perhaps TRBD1 as D (6 bases). The germline CDR1 and CDR2 sequences are SGHRS and YFSETQ. The CDR3 covers 15 residues. Trimming shortened V by 1 base and J by 3 bases, and 14 bases separated the two germline ends. Here the CDR3 reads CASSLLGDIDYEQYF. Here the CDR3 DNA reads TGCGCCAGCAGCTTGTTGGGGGACATAGACTACGAGCAGTACTTC.

The chain employs TRBV5-1 and TRBJ1-4; 7 bases fit TRBD1. V was pared by 4 bases and J by 10 bases, with 16 bases of the junction left unmatched. The CDR3 sequence is 16 residues long. Germline lookup yields CDR1 SGHRS and CDR2 YFSETQ. The DNA of the CDR3 is TGCGCCAGCAGCGCAGAGGGGACAGCTCTATTGGGAAAACTGTTTTTT. This translates into CASSAEGTALLGKLFF.

The chain links TRBV11-2 to TRBJ2-5, with 8 nucleotides matching TRBD1. Matching the DNA end better, TRBJ2-7 makes the J call doubtful. The V gene's germline CDR1 is SGHAT and CDR2 FQNNGV. CDR3 length: 17 amino acids. CDR3 DNA: TGTGCCAGCAGCCCACGGACACTAACCAGGGGGCCCTACGAGCAGTACTTC. The encoded protein is CASSPRTLTRGPYEQYF.

With regard to this clone: This same CDR3 is encoded by further DNA sequences in the sample. This chain joins TRBV5-6 and TRBJ2-3; 10 nucleotides align to TRBD1. This CDR3 is built from 15 residues. The ends lost 0 bases at V and 5 bases at J; junction bases unmatched: 3. The germline gives CDR1 SGHDT, CDR2 YYEEEE. The DNA of the CDR3 is TGTGCCAGCAGCTTGGAGACAGGGGGCTTAGATACGCAGTATTTT. Protein sequence: CASSLETGGLDTQYF. Full variable domain (missing parts from reference TRBV5-6 and TRBJ2-3): DAGVTQSPTHLIKTRGQQVTLRCSPKSGHDTVSWYQQALGQGPQFIFQYYEEEERQRGNFPDRFSGHQFPNYSSELNVNALLLGDSALYLCASSLETGGLDTQYFGPGTRLTVL.

The chain has TRBV19 and TRBJ2-5, with no clear D. V lost 1 base and J lost 5, with 8 bases in between. CDR3 length: 13 amino acids. The germline CDR1 and CDR2 sequences are LNHDA and SQIVND (reference sequence). CDR3 in DNA: TGTGCCAGTAGTATAGTGGGTGGGGAGACCCAGTACTTC. It encodes CASSIVGGETQYF.

This clone occurred once. V and J are TRBV5-1 and TRBJ2-1, with D possibly being TRBD1 (6 bases). The CDR3 loop spans 14 amino acids. V lost 2 bases, J lost 4 bases, and 10 bases lay in between. CDR1 is SGHRS and CDR2 is YFSETQ in the germline V gene. The CDR3 nucleotides are TGCGCCAGCAGCTTACAGGGTATATACAATGAGCAGTTCTTC. Protein: CASSLQGIYNEQFF.

With regard to this clone: Possible read error: a much larger clone is one base away. The same CDR3 can be traced to other DNA sequences in this sample. The rearrangement joins TRBV28 to TRBJ1-5; D unresolved. The CDR3 contains 12 residues. The V and J ends lost 5 bases and 5 bases respectively, with 7 bases between them. CDR1 and CDR2 from the germline V gene are MDHEN and SYDVKM. This chain's CDR3 is CASSATDQPQHF. In DNA, the CDR3 is TGTGCCAGCAGTGCCACCGATCAGCCCCAGCATTTT.

The chain joins TRBV7-3 to TRBJ2-1; possible D gene TRBD1, 6 bases. Per germline, CDR1 SGHTA and CDR2 FQGTGA. The CDR3 totals 12 residues. Trimming pared 1 base from V and 12 bases from J, leaving 10 bases between. CDR3 amino acids: CASSLRTGRQFF. DNA for the CDR3: TGTGCCAGCAGCTTAAGAACAGGGCGGCAGTTCTTC.

The rearrangement joins TRBV7-3 to TRBJ2-1; TRBD1 or TRBD2 may be the D gene (5 bases each). Germline CDR1 SGHTA, CDR2 FQGTGA. The V and J ends lost 5 bases and 1 base respectively, with 9 bases between them. The CDR3 has 14 amino acids. The CDR3: CASSDSGSYNEQFF. The CDR3 nucleotides read TGTGCCAGCAGCGACAGCGGTTCCTACAATGAGCAGTTCTTC.

The V call is TRBV14, the J call TRBJ1-1, with a tentative D call TRBD1 (6 bases). Trimming cost V 5 bases and J 0 bases, with 7 bases left between them. Germline CDR1 SGHDN, CDR2 FVKESK. The length of the CDR3 is 13 residues. CDR3 loop: CASSGGLNTEAFF. The CDR3 nucleotides read TGTGCCAGCAGCGGGGGCCTGAACACTGAAGCTTTCTTT.

On this clone: Additional DNA sequences in this sample encode the identical CDR3. The J gene is TRBJ2-5, the V gene TRBV5-1; TRBD1 matches at 7 bases. The CDR3 consists of 14 residues. Germline-derived CDR1 and CDR2 are SGHRS and YFSETQ. V trimming: 3 bases; J trimming: 1 base; junction bases outside the gene matches: 3. CDR3 in DNA: TGCGCCAGCAGCTCGGGGACAGCCCAAGAGACCCAGTACTTC. As protein: CASSSGTAQETQYF.

Comments on this clone: Different DNA sequences within this sample yield the same CDR3. The genes are TRBV5-4 and TRBJ2-3; the match to TRBD2 covers 11 bases. The V and J ends lost 5 bases and 1 base, in that order; junction bases with no gene match: 3. Germline assignment: CDR1 SGHNT and CDR2 YYREEE (reference sequence). This CDR3 has 15 amino acids. CDR3 region: CASSLAGGRTDTQYF. CDR3 sequence (DNA): TGTGCCAGCAGTTTAGCGGGAGGGCGCACAGATACGCAGTATTTT.

The chain recombines TRBV6-5 with TRBJ1-6; the D gene is possibly TRBD1 (5 bases). The CDR3 loop spans 14 amino acids. CDR1 MNHEY and CDR2 SVGAGI come from the germline V gene. Trimming pared 6 bases from V and 8 bases from J, leaving 14 bases between. This CDR3 is CASRTRRGDSPLHF. The DNA of the CDR3 is TGTGCCAGCAGGACCCGGCGGGGGGATTCACCCCTCCACTTT.

This clone was seen a few times. The chain uses TRBV4-3 and TRBJ2-7; 9 bases line up with TRBD1. The germline gives CDR1 LGHNA, CDR2 YSLEER. The CDR3 sequence is 14 residues long. With V trimmed by 6 bases and J by 3 bases, 6 bases remained unmatched. In nucleotides, the CDR3 is TGCGCCAGCAGTCCAAGGACAGGGGACTACGAGCAGTACTTC. It is translated as CASSPRTGDYEQYF.